This T cell receptor beta chain is from a study of molecular identifiers for immune sequencing clone quantification. Library preparation followed earlier protocols using designated TCR primers. TCRdb independently ran MiXCR on the PCR reads; one entry per CDR3 protein. The sample consists of approximately 500,000 distinct CDR3 sequences, 25% of them appearing once. V dropped 5 bases and J dropped 0; count of bases not matched to a gene: 3. This CDR3 has 14 amino acids. The sample holds a few counts of this clonotype. Its matching antigen is unknown. Points from the study as a whole: Reportedly, one cell's Jurkat TCR RNA was detected within one million naive CD8 cells. Highly expanded clone sizes could be underestimated by identical TCR molecules that share a barcode. The study found clones above 20 RNA copies held over 99% of effector molecules and under 1% in naive cells.

J is TRBJ1-1 and V is TRBV12-3 or TRBV12-4; TRBD1 agrees at 7 bases. The source is a human donor in good health. Some libraries in this study had Jurkat cell RNA spiked in. The sequenced material came from naive CD8+ T cells from blood, with Jurkat cell RNA spiked in. Stated subset: FACS-sorted CD8+CD4-CCR7+CD45RA+ naive T cells. CDR3 protein: CASSMGQMNTEAFF. The CDR3 nucleotides read TGTGCCAGCAGTATGGGACAGATGAACACTGAAGCTTTCTTT.